The rows below give T cell receptor beta chains drawn from one sample of a study of blood T cell repertoires in COVID-19. Assay: immunoSEQ multiplex PCR; the TCRdb copy retains only in-frame clones and omits some. Of about 70,000 clones listed, around 82% were seen once; the top ten hold 15%. Sequencing was done on a sample of peripheral blood. The receptors were gathered from a human donor in a cohort sampled during active COVID-19. Both conserved end residues are part of each CDR3.

TRBV11-3	TRBJ2-5	15	CASSPGTGVPETQYF
TRBV6-1	TRBJ1-2	15	CASSEARGGAYGYTF
TRBV6-5	TRBJ2-1	14	CASSSLSSGHEQFF
TRBV4-2	TRBJ2-7	17	CASSQDLRGPSSYEQYF
TRBV21-1	TRBJ2-1	14	CAAMAGKLEDEQFF
TRBV5-4	TRBJ2-5	15	CASSNGQGGGETQYF
TRBV6-2/TRBV6-3	TRBJ2-3	17	CASSTGLAESSTDTQYF
TRBV4-3	TRBJ1-2	15	CASSQSTGVGYGYTF
TRBV11-1	TRBJ2-2	16	CASSASGIMVTGELFF
TRBV5-1	TRBJ2-7	15	CASSYQAAGVYEQYF
TRBV7-2	TRBJ2-7	16	CASSPRLDGRVYEQYF
TRBV9	TRBJ1-5	16	CASSPTSGQTNQPQHF
TRBV7-9	TRBJ2-7	13	CASTNWTGREQYF
TRBV4-1	TRBJ1-4	15	CASSQGEVPNEKLFF